Presented here are 5 T cell receptor beta chains from one specimen sequenced in a study of a mutant IDH1 vaccine in newly diagnosed glioma. Method: immunoSEQ multiplex PCR; TCRdb's copy keeps in-frame clones and lacks some. Found here are 55,000 to 65,000 clones, 80% of them singletons; the top ten hold more than 5.5%. Time point meaning: week 11, during vaccination. In the vaccine, a single dose held 300 ug of the mutant IDH1 20-mer peptide, along with topical imiquimod. These receptors are not linked to any known antigen. Sequenced here: PBMCs, sampled from a glioma patient whose treatment included an IDH1 peptide vaccine. These receptor sequences come from a man aged 45 to 65 with glioma.

This chain connects TRBV5-6 to TRBJ1-1, with D perhaps TRBD1 (5 bases). The V and J ends lost 2 bases and 3 bases respectively, with 8 bases between them. From germline, CDR1 is SGHDT and CDR2 YYEEEE. The length of the CDR3 is 13 residues. The CDR3 sequence: CASSFDRDTEAFF. The DNA of the CDR3 is TGTGCCAGCAGCTTCGACAGAGACACTGAAGCTTTCTTT. The entire variable domain, with the rest obtained from reference TRBV5-6 and TRBJ1-1, is as follows: DAGVTQSPTHLIKTRGQQVTLRCSPKSGHDTVSWYQQALGQGPQFIFQYYEEEERQRGNFPDRFSGHQFPNYSSELNVNALLLGDSALYLCASSFDRDTEAFFGQGTRLTVV.

This sequence joins TRBV2 and TRBJ2-2; tentative D call: TRBD2 (5 bases). V lost 4 bases and J 3 bases, leaving 15 bases between the germline ends. Per the germline V gene, CDR1 is SNHLY and CDR2 is FYNNEI. This CDR3 has 16 amino acids. The chain's CDR3 is CASSGWVLRDTGELFF. The CDR3 nucleotides are TGTGCCAGCAGTGGCTGGGTCCTGAGGGACACCGGGGAGCTGTTTTTT.

This clone showed up just once. J is TRBJ1-1 and V is TRBV7-8; no clear D. Trimming pared 5 bases from V and 3 bases from J, leaving 13 bases between. This CDR3 has 14 residues. Looked up from germline, CDR1 is SGHVS and CDR2 is FQNEAQ. For the CDR3, the DNA is TGTGCCAGCAGCCTTCATCCGTTGGACACTGAAGCTTTCTTT. Protein product: CASSLHPLDTEAFF.

This chain links TRBV7-8 with TRBJ1-1; 8 nucleotides match TRBD1. Germline assignment: CDR1 SGHVS and CDR2 FQNEAQ. The CDR3 has 15 amino acids. V dropped 1 base and J dropped 5; count of bases not matched to a gene: 6. DNA for the CDR3: TGTGCCAGCAGCTTAGAGGGCAGGGGGCTTACTGAAGCTTTCTTT. It encodes CASSLEGRGLTEAFF.

The V call is TRBV15, the J call TRBJ1-5; 7 bases map to TRBD1. The CDR3 runs 15 residues. J gave up 3 bases and V 1 base, and 3 bases lay outside the gene matches. From germline, CDR1 is LNHNV and CDR2 YYDKDF (reference sequence). The CDR3 sequence is CATSRAGGLNQPQHF. In DNA, the CDR3 is TGTGCCACCAGCAGAGCAGGGGGTCTCAATCAGCCCCAGCATTTT.